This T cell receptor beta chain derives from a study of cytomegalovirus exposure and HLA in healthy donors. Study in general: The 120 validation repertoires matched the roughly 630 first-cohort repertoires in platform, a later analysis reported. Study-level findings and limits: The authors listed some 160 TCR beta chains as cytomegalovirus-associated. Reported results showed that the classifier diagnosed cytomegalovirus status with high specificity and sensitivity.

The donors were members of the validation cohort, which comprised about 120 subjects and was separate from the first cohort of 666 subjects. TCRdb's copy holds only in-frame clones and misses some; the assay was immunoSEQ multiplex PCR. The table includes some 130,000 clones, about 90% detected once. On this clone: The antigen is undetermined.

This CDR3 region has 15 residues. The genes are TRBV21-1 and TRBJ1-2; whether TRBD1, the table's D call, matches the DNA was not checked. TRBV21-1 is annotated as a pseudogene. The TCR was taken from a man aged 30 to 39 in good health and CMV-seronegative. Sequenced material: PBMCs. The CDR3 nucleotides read TGTGCCAGCAGCAAAGGACAGGGTTCTAACTATGGCTACACCTTC. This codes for CASSKGQGSNYGYTF.